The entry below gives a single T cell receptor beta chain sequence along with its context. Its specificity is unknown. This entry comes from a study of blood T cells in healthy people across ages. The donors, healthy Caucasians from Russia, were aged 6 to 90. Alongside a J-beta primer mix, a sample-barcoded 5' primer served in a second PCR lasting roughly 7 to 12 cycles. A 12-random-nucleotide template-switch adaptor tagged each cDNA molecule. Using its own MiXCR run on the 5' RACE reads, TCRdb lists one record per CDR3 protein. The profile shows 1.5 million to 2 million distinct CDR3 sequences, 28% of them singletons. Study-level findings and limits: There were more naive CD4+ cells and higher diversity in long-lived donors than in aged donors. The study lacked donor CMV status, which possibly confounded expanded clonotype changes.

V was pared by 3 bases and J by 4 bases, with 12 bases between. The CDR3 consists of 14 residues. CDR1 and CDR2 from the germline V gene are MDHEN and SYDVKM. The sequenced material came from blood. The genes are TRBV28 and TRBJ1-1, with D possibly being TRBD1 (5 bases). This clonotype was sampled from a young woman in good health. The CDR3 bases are TGTGCCAGCAGTTTTGGGGCTGGGGTCACTGAAGCTTTCTTT. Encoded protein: CASSFGAGVTEAFF.